A selection of T cell receptor beta chains follows, all from one sample in a study of beta chain features in type 1 diabetes. Data came from immunoSEQ multiplex PCR; TCRdb stores just in-frame clones and leaves some out. This repertoire shows about 150,000 clones, approximately 8.1% found once; its top ten account for roughly 0.5%. Sequencing was carried out using central memory CD4+ T cells from blood. The receptors were gathered from a man aged 18-30 years with type 1 diabetes. Both conserved end residues are trimmed from each CDR3. Clone sizes are given selectively: once, few, many, or a class where the clone is expanded.

NA,TRBV28,TRBJ1-5,ASSPPTDRAQPQH
NA,TRBV11-2,TRBJ2-1,ASSTKTPGSPYNEQF
NA,TRBV10-3,TRBJ2-1,ATQSQGALF
NA,TRBV4-2,TRBJ2-3,ASSQDPGRADTQY
few,TRBV7-2,TRBJ1-1,ASSRGRDAEAF
few,TRBV5-6,TRBJ2-5,ASSLIQGGETQY
NA,TRBV27,TRBJ1-1,ASSPWDRDTEAF
NA,TRBV19,TRBJ2-1,ASRSLAGGRGEQF
few,TRBV9,TRBJ1-5,ASSVVADPNQPQH
NA,TRBV29-1,TRBJ1-1,SVTPTMRAEAF
few,TRBV9,TRBJ2-1,ASSVGGGSTYNEQF
few,TRBV9,TRBJ2-1,ASSVAASGRVNEQF
few,TRBV18,TRBJ1-1,ASSPHRMNTEAF
few,TRBV28,TRBJ2-1,ASSGPRRLEQF
few,TRBV19,TRBJ2-7,ASSRRGAYEQY